Following are 17 T cell receptor beta chains from one sample sequenced in a study of cytomegalovirus exposure and HLA in healthy donors. With 60 Vbeta and 13 Jbeta primers, the PCR was carried out. Assay: immunoSEQ multiplex PCR; the TCRdb copy retains only in-frame clones and omits some. The sample yields approximately 87,000 clones, about 76% seen once. The specimen was PBMCs. These receptors were taken from a woman in her 70s in good health and CMV-seropositive.

J is TRBJ2-1 and V is TRBV18; D ambiguous. The germline V gene has CDR1 KGHSH and CDR2 LQKENI. The length of the CDR3 is 16 residues. V lost 6 bases, J lost 0 bases, and 15 bases lay in between. The CDR3 is CASSSAVPSSYNEQFF. CDR3 nucleotides: TGTGCCAGCTCGAGCGCGGTCCCGAGCTCCTACAATGAGCAGTTCTTC.

This clone came up once. The chain couples TRBV9 to TRBJ2-1; 7 bases are a match to TRBD1. CDR3 size: 15 residues. Per the germline V gene, CDR1 is SGDLS and CDR2 is YYNGEE. After removal of 0 bases from V and 4 bases from J, the junction contained 4 bases not matched to a gene. For the CDR3, the DNA is TGTGCCAGCAGCGTAGAAGGGGGCGAGTACAATGAGCAGTTCTTC. Translation: CASSVEGGEYNEQFF.

The CDR3 coding sequence is TGTGCCAGCAGCCCACGGACAGGGAACACCGGGGAGCTGTTTTTT. Its translation: CASSPRTGNTGELFF. This chain connects TRBV7-2 to TRBJ2-2, with 7 bases fitting TRBD1. V gave up 5 bases and J gave up 1 base; unmatched junction bases: 4. The CDR3 length is 15 residues. The germline V gene has CDR1 SGHTA and CDR2 FQGNSA.

The chain employs TRBV7-2 and TRBJ2-3; D might be TRBD1 (5 bases). The ends were cut back, 5 bases at V and 5 bases at J, with 17 bases in the middle. This CDR3 spans 15 amino acids. The germline gives CDR1 SGHTA, CDR2 FQGNSA. CDR3 residues: CASSRRQGDRDTQYF. The CDR3 coding sequence is TGTGCCAGCAGCCGCCGGCAGGGTGATCGAGATACGCAGTATTTT.

The V gene is TRBV20-1, the J gene TRBJ2-7, with TRBD2 matching 10 bases. Germline lookup yields CDR1 DFQATT and CDR2 SNEGSKA (reference sequence). CDR3 length equals 11 residues. The CDR3 coding sequence is TGCAGCGGCACTAGCGGGATCGAGCAGTACTTC. Translation gives CSGTSGIEQYF.

V and J are TRBV27 and TRBJ2-7; possibly TRBD2 for D (6 bases). This CDR3 region has 14 residues. Germline V CDR1 and CDR2: MNHEY, SMNVEV (reference sequence). V was pared by 5 bases and J by 5 bases, with 16 bases between. The CDR3 DNA follows: TGTGCCAGCAGTGCGCGGGACGGCAGGGACGAGCAGTACTTC. Translated, it gives CASSARDGRDEQYF.

This chain uses TRBV5-6 with TRBJ2-5, with 7 bases that match TRBD1. TRBJ2-7 explains the end of the DNA better; the J call may be wrong. Germline values: CDR1 SGHDT, CDR2 YYEEEE. The CDR3 spans 15 residues. In DNA form, the CDR3 reads TGTGCCAGCAGCTTGAGGGGACAGAGAACCTACGAGCAGTACTTC. Residues: CASSLRGQRTYEQYF.

This clone showed up just once. V is TRBV30 and J is TRBJ2-1; 7 bases fit TRBD2. The V gene end was trimmed by 2 bases and the J gene end by 0 bases; junction bases not matched to a gene: 7. The CDR3 spans 16 residues. CDR1 is GTSNPN and CDR2 is SVGIG in the germline V gene (reference sequence). CDR3 coding DNA: TGTGCCTGGAGTACTCGGGAGGCCCTCTCCTACAATGAGCAGTTCTTC. Translation: CAWSTREALSYNEQFF.

This clone was detected a few times. This sequence joins TRBV6-5 and TRBJ1-1; tentative D call: TRBD1 (5 bases). The V and J ends lost 6 bases and 2 bases respectively, with 7 bases between them. Germline-derived CDR1 and CDR2 are MNHEY and SVGAGI. This CDR3 has 12 amino acids. In DNA form, the CDR3 reads TGTGCCAGCAGACAGGTTAACACTGAAGCTTTCTTT. It yields the protein CASRQVNTEAFF.

The chain is built from TRBV11-2 and TRBJ2-7; TRBD1 matches 10 bases. Germline CDR1 is SGHAT and CDR2 is FQNNGV. J was trimmed by 3 bases and V by 4 bases; bases with no gene match: 6. The CDR3 totals 15 residues. This CDR3 reads CASSSRDRGNYEQYF. In nucleotides, the CDR3 is TGTGCCAGCAGCTCCAGGGACAGGGGAAACTACGAGCAGTACTTC.

This rearrangement joins TRBV7-2 to TRBJ2-1; 7 nucleotides agree with TRBD2. The CDR3 loop spans 15 amino acids. The ends lost 4 bases at V and 6 bases at J; junction bases unmatched: 9. Per the germline V gene, CDR1 is SGHTA and CDR2 is FQGNSA. DNA of the CDR3: TGTGCCAGCAGCTCGATATCCGGGACTACCAATGAGCAGTTCTTC. As protein: CASSSISGTTNEQFF.

This sequence joins TRBV9 and TRBJ2-2, with TRBD1 as a possible D gene (5 bases). The V gene lost 0 bases and the J gene lost 3 bases, with 12 bases spanning the gap. Germline V gene data show CDR1 as SGDLS and CDR2 as YYNGEE. The CDR3 is made up of 16 amino acids. The CDR3 sequence is CASSVAQGTYTGELFF. The CDR3 nucleotides read TGTGCCAGCAGCGTAGCCCAGGGCACGTACACCGGGGAGCTGTTTTTT.

The V call is TRBV29-1, the J call TRBJ2-7; 14 bases agree with TRBD2. The V segment lost 5 bases and the J segment 3 bases; nucleotides outside the gene matches: 3. Germline values: CDR1 SQVTM, CDR2 ANQGSEA. CDR3 size: 14 residues. For the CDR3, the DNA is TGCAGCGTTAGCGGGACTAGCGGGGGCTACGAGCAGTACTTC. Translated, it gives CSVSGTSGGYEQYF.

This clone was observed once. The J gene is TRBJ1-6, the V gene TRBV5-6; D might be TRBD1 (5 bases). This CDR3 contains 16 residues. Between the trimmed V and J ends, which lost 2 bases and 4 bases, there was a span of 13 bases. Looked up from germline, CDR1 is SGHDT and CDR2 is YYEEEE. CDR3 nucleotide sequence: TGTGCCAGCAGCTTTTTCGAGACAGCTTATAATTCACCCCTCCACTTT. It codes for CASSFFETAYNSPLHF.

The V gene is TRBV19, the J gene TRBJ1-2; 7 nucleotides line up with TRBD1. The CDR3 extends over 13 amino acids. Per germline, CDR1 LNHDA and CDR2 SQIVND (reference sequence). The V gene end was trimmed by 1 base and the J gene end by 4 bases; junction bases not matched to a gene: 0. This chain's CDR3 is CASSIGQGYGYTF. The CDR3 DNA follows: TGTGCCAGTAGTATAGGACAGGGCTATGGCTACACCTTC.

The gene calls are TRBV29-1 and TRBJ2-2; 7 positions agree with TRBD1. Trimming cost V 5 bases and J 8 bases; bases outside gene matches: 5. From germline, CDR1 is SQVTM and CDR2 ANQGSEA. There are 12 residues in the CDR3. The CDR3 nucleotides read TGCAGCGTTTCCAGGGGGACGGGGGAGCTGTTTTTT. It codes for CSVSRGTGELFF.

This clone was found a few times. The V call is TRBV19, the J call TRBJ1-5; a possible D gene is TRBD1 (5 bases). This CDR3 comprises 14 residues. Trimming stripped 5 bases from V and 2 bases from J, with 10 bases between. Germline-derived CDR1 and CDR2 are LNHDA and SQIVND (reference sequence). The CDR3 protein is CASSHQQGNQPQHF. The CDR3 nucleotides are TGTGCCAGTAGTCACCAACAGGGCAATCAGCCCCAGCATTTT.